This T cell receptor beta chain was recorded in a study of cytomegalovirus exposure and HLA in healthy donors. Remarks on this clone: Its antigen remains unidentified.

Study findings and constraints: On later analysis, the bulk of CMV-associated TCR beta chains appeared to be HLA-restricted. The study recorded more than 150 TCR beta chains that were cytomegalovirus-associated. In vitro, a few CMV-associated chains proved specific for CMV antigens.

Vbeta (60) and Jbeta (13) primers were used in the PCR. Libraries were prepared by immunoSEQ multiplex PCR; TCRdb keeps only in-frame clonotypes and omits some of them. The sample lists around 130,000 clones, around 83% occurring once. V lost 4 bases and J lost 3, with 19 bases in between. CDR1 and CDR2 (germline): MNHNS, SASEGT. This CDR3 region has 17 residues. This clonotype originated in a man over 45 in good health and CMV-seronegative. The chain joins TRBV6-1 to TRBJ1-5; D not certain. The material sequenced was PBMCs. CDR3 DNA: TGTGCCAGCAGTGGGGGAGTGTGGGTGACCCCCAATCAGCCCCAGCATTTT. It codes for CASSGGVWVTPNQPQHF.